This T cell receptor (beta chain) was sequenced in a study of CXCR3-negative and CXCR3-positive naive CD8 T cells (dated by TCRdb to the late 2010s). For the wider study: In total, about 150 million TRB reads were obtained, corresponding to roughly 1.5 +/- 0.3 million reads per library. Diversity and physicochemical repertoire analyses covered around 10 donors pooled from two independent experiments. The TRBV-TRBJ cluster analysis covered naive subsets from several donors and memory cells from 3 donors.

From the cysteine through the phenylalanine, the CDR3 covers 14 amino acids. Only the protein sequence is given. Per the germline V gene, SGHVS is the CDR1 and FQNEAQ is the CDR2. Overall study outcomes, separate from this receptor: Repertoire diversity was comparably high in both naive subsets but much lower in memory CD8+ T cells. CXCR3 expression partially decreased after cryopreservation, so most assays used freshly isolated PBMCs. TRBV-TRBJ usage was similar between naive CXCR3-negative and CXCR3-positive cells from the same donor, while memory cells showed distinct patterns. Compared with CXCR3-negative naive cells, CXCR3-positive naive cells had TRB CDR3s with higher hydrophobicity (lower Kidera factor 4), lower energy, and higher strength and volume indices. Surface CD5, linked to self-reactivity in mice, was comparable between naive subsets; TCR interaction strength was therefore also inferred from TRB CDR3 physicochemical properties.

Sequencing was carried out with a NextSeq 550. The Human TCR Profiling Kit (MiLaboratory) was used to prepare UMI-labeled 5' RACE TRB cDNA libraries. cDNA synthesis used the entire amount of extracted RNA, and PCR amplification then used the entire amount of cDNA produced. Libraries were prepared in parallel with an identical number of PCR cycles. The source study handled its data this way. With a minimum of two reads required per UMI, MIGEC and MiXCR pulled out about 50,000 +/- 10,000 unique UMI-labeled TRB cDNA molecules from each library. On average, roughly 40,000 +/- 10,000 functional in-frame TRB CDR3 nucleotide clonotypes lacking stop codons were found per library. After each sample was downsampled to 5000 UMI-labeled TRB molecules, VDJtools was used to calculate diversity metrics such as normalized Shannon-Wiener and Chao1. VDJtools was used to calculate clonotype-size-weighted physicochemical properties of the central five CDR3 residues, namely interaction energy, strength, volume and Kidera factor 4. Following reprocessing of the reads by TCRdb, the data hold one row per CDR3 protein sequence and no DNA is available. TCRdb, not the original authors, processed these V and J calls. The table for this sample lists 45,000 to 60,000 distinct CDR3 sequences. The ten largest account for 0.42% of the sample.

Of note for this clonotype: No cognate antigen has been identified for it.

Each CD8+ T cell subset was flow-sorted in triplicate, and 300,000 or so cells per subset were placed directly into RLT lysis buffer. Naive CD8+ T cells were defined stringently as CD45RO-CCR7+CD27+CD95- to exclude memory contaminants. Peripheral blood mononuclear cells were isolated from buffy coats using standard density gradient centrifugation. Naive CXCR3-negative and CXCR3-positive CD8+ T cells were flow-sorted using a FACSAria III. Total RNA was extracted from sorted cells using an RNeasy Mini Kit. Material: naive CXCR3- CD8+ T cells from blood. Taken with the paper, the label for cell subset or site translates to: CD45RO-CCR7+CD27+CD95- naive CD8+ T cells lacking CXCR3 (TNR3-). The origin of this receptor is a human donor in good health. Some clones in this sample may be carry-over from other donors' samples. The receptor chain draws on TRBV7-8 and TRBJ1-5. The CDR3 protein: CASTPRESNQPQHF. Full variable domain (CDR3 extended with the reference TRBV7-8 and TRBJ1-5 proteins): GAGVSQSPRYKVAKRGQDVALRCDPISGHVSLFWYQQALGQGPEFLTYFQNEAQLDKSGLPSDRFFAERPEGSVSTLKIQRTQQEDSAVYLCASTPRESNQPQHFGDGTRLSIL.